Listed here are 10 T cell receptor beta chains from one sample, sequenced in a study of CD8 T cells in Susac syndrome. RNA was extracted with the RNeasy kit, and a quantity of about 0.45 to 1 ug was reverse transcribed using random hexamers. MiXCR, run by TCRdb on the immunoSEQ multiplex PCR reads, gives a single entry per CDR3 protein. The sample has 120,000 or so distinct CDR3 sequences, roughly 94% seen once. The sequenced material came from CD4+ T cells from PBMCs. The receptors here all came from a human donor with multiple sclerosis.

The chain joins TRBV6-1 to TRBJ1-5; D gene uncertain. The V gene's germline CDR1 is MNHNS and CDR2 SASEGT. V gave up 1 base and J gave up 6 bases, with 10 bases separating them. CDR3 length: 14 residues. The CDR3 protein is CASSEVPGGQPQHF. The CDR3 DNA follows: TGTGCCAGCAGTGAAGTCCCCGGTGGTCAGCCCCAGCATTTT.

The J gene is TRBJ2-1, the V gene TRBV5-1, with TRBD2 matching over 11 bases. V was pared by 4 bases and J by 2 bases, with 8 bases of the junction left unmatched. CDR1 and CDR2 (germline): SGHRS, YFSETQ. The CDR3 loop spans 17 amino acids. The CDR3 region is CASSLLAGGTTYNEQFF. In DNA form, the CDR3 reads TGCGCCAGCAGCCTATTAGCGGGGGGGACCACCTACAATGAGCAGTTCTTC.

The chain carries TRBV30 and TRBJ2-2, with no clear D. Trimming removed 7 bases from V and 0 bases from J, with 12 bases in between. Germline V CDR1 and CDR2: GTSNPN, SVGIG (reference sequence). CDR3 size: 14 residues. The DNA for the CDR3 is TGTGCCTACCTTCTGGGATCGAACACCGGGGAGCTGTTTTTT. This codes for CAYLLGSNTGELFF.

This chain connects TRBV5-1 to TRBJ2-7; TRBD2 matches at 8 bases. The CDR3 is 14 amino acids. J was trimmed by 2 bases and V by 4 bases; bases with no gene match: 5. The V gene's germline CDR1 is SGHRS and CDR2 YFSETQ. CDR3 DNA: TGCGCCAGCAGCCGCAGCGGGAGAACCTACGAGCAGTACTTC. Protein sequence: CASSRSGRTYEQYF.

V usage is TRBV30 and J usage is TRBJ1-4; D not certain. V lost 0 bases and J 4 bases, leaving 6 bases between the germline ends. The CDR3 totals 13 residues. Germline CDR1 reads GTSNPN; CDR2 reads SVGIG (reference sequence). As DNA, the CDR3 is TGTGCCTGGAGTGTACGGGTTAATGAAAAACTGTTTTTT. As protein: CAWSVRVNEKLFF.

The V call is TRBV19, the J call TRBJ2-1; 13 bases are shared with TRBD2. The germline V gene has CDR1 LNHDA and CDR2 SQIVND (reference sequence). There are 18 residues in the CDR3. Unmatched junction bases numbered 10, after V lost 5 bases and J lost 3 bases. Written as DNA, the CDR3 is TGTGCCAGTAGTTCGCTTGGACTAGCGGGAGTTCGCTACAATGAGCAGTTCTTC. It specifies CASSSLGLAGVRYNEQFF.

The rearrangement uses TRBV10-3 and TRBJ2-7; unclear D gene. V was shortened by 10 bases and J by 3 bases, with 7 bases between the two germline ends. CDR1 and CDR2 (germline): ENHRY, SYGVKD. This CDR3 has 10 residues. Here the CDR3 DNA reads TGTGCCACCCGAAGCTACGAGCAGTACTTC. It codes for CATRSYEQYF.

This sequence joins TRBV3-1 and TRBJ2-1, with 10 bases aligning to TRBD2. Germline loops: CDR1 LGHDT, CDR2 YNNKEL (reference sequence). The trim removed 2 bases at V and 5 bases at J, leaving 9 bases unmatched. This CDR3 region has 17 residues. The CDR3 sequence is CASSQLETSGRHNEQFF. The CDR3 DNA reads TGTGCCAGCAGCCAACTCGAGACTAGCGGGCGACACAATGAGCAGTTCTTC.

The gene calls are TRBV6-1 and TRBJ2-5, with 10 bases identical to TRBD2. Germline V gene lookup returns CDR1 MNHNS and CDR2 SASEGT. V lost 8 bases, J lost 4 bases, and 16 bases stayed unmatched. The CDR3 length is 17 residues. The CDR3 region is CASPPRPPLAGLETQYF. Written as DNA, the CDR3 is TGTGCCAGCCCTCCCCGCCCCCCACTAGCGGGATTAGAGACCCAGTACTTC.

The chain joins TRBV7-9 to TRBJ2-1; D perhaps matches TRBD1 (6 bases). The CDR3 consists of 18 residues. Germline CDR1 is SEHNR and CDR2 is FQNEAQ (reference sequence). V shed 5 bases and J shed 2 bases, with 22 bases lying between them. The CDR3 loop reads CASSISRSVEGAYNEQFF. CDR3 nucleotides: TGTGCCAGCAGCATTTCCCGCTCCGTTGAGGGGGCCTACAATGAGCAGTTCTTC.